These 24 T cell receptor beta chains originate from one sample sequenced in a study of T cell responses to AZD1222 COVID-19 vaccine. This table comes from immunoSEQ multiplex PCR, and its TCRdb copy is limited to in-frame clones, with some not included. Here the sample spans tens of thousands of clones, 70% to 80% being singletons. This sample comprised peripheral blood, obtained on day 0 of AZD1222 vaccination. These receptors all come from an adult in good health.

The CDR3 DNA reads TGTGCCAGCAGCTTTCCCCTGACTGAAGCTTTCTTT. This translates into CASSFPLTEAFF. J is TRBJ1-1 and V is TRBV7-9; no reliable D call. Trimming stripped 3 bases from V and 5 bases from J, with 7 bases between. The CDR3 is 12 residues long. The germline V gene has CDR1 SEHNR and CDR2 FQNEAQ (reference sequence).

This clone has just a few counts. The V and J genes are TRBV3-1 (or the pseudogene TRBV3-2) and TRBJ1-6; 9 nucleotides line up with TRBD1. Germline lookup yields CDR1 LGHDT and CDR2 YNNKEL (reference sequence). The length of the CDR3 is 15 residues. The J segment lost 10 bases and the V segment lost 1 base, leaving 5 bases of the junction unmatched. The CDR3 nucleotides read TGTGCCAGCAGCCAAGGGACAGGGGTAGGCTCACCCCTCCACTTT. This sequence encodes CASSQGTGVGSPLHF.

This sequence joins TRBV5-1 and TRBJ2-3; TRBD2 agrees at 8 bases. The CDR3 has 16 amino acids. V lost 0 bases, J lost 5 bases, and 8 bases stayed unmatched. The germline V gene has CDR1 SGHRS and CDR2 YFSETQ. In nucleotides, the CDR3 is TGCGCCAGCAGCTTGGTTTCGGGAAGCGGGGGAGATACGCAGTATTTT. Protein sequence: CASSLVSGSGGDTQYF.

The chain couples TRBV7-2 to TRBJ2-7; maybe TRBD1 (6 bases). V gave up 3 bases and J gave up 6 bases, with 18 bases separating them. Germline V gives CDR1 SGHTA, CDR2 FQGNSA. The CDR3 is 15 residues long. CDR3 residues: CASSFLGTSPIEQYF. The CDR3, as DNA: TGTGCCAGCAGCTTCCTCGGGACATCGCCTATCGAGCAGTACTTC.

This rearrangement joins TRBV19 to TRBJ1-1; D is unresolved. Deletions cut 5 bases from V and 1 base from J, with 17 bases between. The CDR3 loop spans 16 amino acids. Germline CDR1 reads LNHDA; CDR2 reads SQIVND (reference sequence). The CDR3 nucleotides are TGTGCCAGTAGTCGAACGGGCGGGAAACAGAACACTGAAGCTTTCTTT. Translated: CASSRTGGKQNTEAFF.

CDR3 nucleotides: TGTGCCAGCTCGGAACAGGGGGCAGGTGATGAAAAACTGTTTTTT. This codes for CASSEQGAGDEKLFF. This sequence joins TRBV18 and TRBJ1-4, with 9 bases aligning to TRBD1. Germline V gives CDR1 KGHSH, CDR2 LQKENI. This CDR3 region has 15 residues. V lost 6 bases to trimming and J lost 6 bases; unmatched junction nucleotides: 8. Full variable domain (remainder filled in from reference TRBV18 and TRBJ1-4): NAGVMQNPRHLVRRRGQEARLRCSPMKGHSHVYWYRQLPEEGLKFMVYLQKENIIDESGMPKERFSAEFPKEGPSILRIQQVVRGDSAAYFCASSEQGAGDEKLFFGSGTQLSVL.

V usage is TRBV5-4 and J usage is TRBJ2-1, with TRBD2 identical over 9 bases. The junction had 7 bases not matched to a gene; V was cut back by 0 bases and J by 0 bases. Germline V lookup: CDR1 SGHNT, CDR2 YYREEE (reference sequence). The CDR3 runs to 18 residues. The CDR3 nucleotides read TGTGCCAGCAGCTTGGACCCCGTACTAGCGGGCTCCTACAATGAGCAGTTCTTC. It is translated as CASSLDPVLAGSYNEQFF. The full variable domain, in which reference TRBV5-4 and TRBJ2-1 provide the parts outside the CDR3, is ETGVTQSPTHLIKTRGQQVTLRCSSQSGHNTVSWYQQALGQGPQFIFQYYREEENGRGNFPPRFSGLQFPNYSSELNVNALELDDSALYLCASSLDPVLAGSYNEQFFGPGTRLTVL.

The chain recombines TRBV28 with TRBJ1-5; the match to TRBD1 covers 9 bases. From germline, CDR1 is MDHEN and CDR2 SYDVKM. The CDR3 sequence is 16 residues long. J gave up 4 bases and V 3 bases, and 7 bases lay outside the gene matches. The CDR3 sequence: CASSFVGTGRNQPQHF. DNA of the CDR3: TGTGCCAGCAGTTTTGTCGGGACAGGGCGGAATCAGCCCCAGCATTTT.

The rearrangement links TRBV7-7 to TRBJ2-1, with D maybe TRBD1 (5 bases). The CDR3 is 15 amino acids. Trimming cost V 2 bases and J 3 bases, with 11 bases left between them. Germline CDR1 reads SSHAT; CDR2 reads FNYEAQ (reference sequence). The CDR3 spells CASSLNIGDYNEQFF. CDR3 bases: TGTGCCAGCAGCTTAAATATAGGGGACTACAATGAGCAGTTCTTC.

The chain carries TRBV5-4 and TRBJ1-3; D is perhaps TRBD1 (6 bases). V gave up 4 bases and J gave up 1 base, with 15 bases separating them. Germline values: CDR1 SGHNT, CDR2 YYREEE (reference sequence). This CDR3 region has 16 residues. CDR3 nucleotides: TGTGCCAGCAGCACAGGACAGAACTGGTCTGGAAACACCATATATTTT. Amino acid sequence: CASSTGQNWSGNTIYF.

The chain joins TRBV5-6 to TRBJ1-6; D is uncertain. This CDR3 has 14 amino acids. In germline, CDR1 is SGHDT, CDR2 YYEEEE. Trimming pared 3 bases from V and 10 bases from J, leaving 14 bases between. This chain's CDR3 is CASSWRPAGSPLHF. In nucleotides, the CDR3 is TGTGCCAGCAGCTGGCGACCAGCCGGGTCACCCCTCCACTTT.

This chain links TRBV7-2 with TRBJ1-5, with D possibly being TRBD1 (6 bases). The CDR3 totals 15 residues. V shed 1 base and J shed 4 bases, with 11 bases lying between them. Germline V CDR1 and CDR2: SGHTA, FQGNSA. CDR3 region: CASSLGGRDNQPQHF. DNA for the CDR3: TGTGCCAGCAGCTTAGGGGGGCGCGATAATCAGCCCCAGCATTTT.

This clone was found a few times. The sample has other DNA sequences that encode this CDR3 too. CDR3 region: CASSIGRAGAYNEQFF. The DNA of the CDR3 is TGTGCCAGTAGTATAGGTCGGGCAGGGGCCTACAATGAGCAGTTCTTC. The rearrangement joins TRBV19 to TRBJ2-1; D is perhaps TRBD1 (6 bases). Trimming cost V 1 base and J 2 bases, with 12 bases left between them. Germline V gene lookup returns CDR1 LNHDA and CDR2 SQIVND (reference sequence). The CDR3 is 16 residues long. Supplemented by reference TRBV19 and TRBJ2-1, the full variable domain reads DGGITQSPKYLFRKEGQNVTLSCEQNLNHDAMYWYRQDPGQGLRLIYYSQIVNDFQKGDIAEGYSVSREKKESFPLTVTSAQKNPTAFYLCASSIGRAGAYNEQFFGPGTRLTVL.

This clone was counted only a few times. The chain recombines TRBV6-6 with TRBJ2-7; D unclear. The germline V gene encodes CDR1 MNHNY and CDR2 SVGAGI (reference sequence). The CDR3 is made up of 12 amino acids. Trimming took off 1 base at V and 6 bases at J, with 7 bases between the two ends. The CDR3 region is CASSYFPGEQYF. The DNA for the CDR3 is TGTGCCAGCAGTTACTTCCCGGGCGAGCAGTACTTC.

V is TRBV4-3 and J is TRBJ1-6, with no clear D. The V and J ends lost 0 bases and 3 bases respectively, with 15 bases between them. Germline CDR1 and CDR2: LGHNA and YSLEER. This CDR3 comprises 18 residues. The CDR3 nucleotides read TGCGCCAGCAGCCAAGATATCGTTAGATCCTACTATAATTCACCCCTCCACTTT. This encodes CASSQDIVRSYYNSPLHF.

The chain couples TRBV7-9 to TRBJ1-1; 8 bases are shared with TRBD1. With 8 bases clipped from V and 3 bases from J, the junction kept 8 bases outside the gene matches. The CDR3 has 14 amino acids. Germline values: CDR1 SEHNR, CDR2 FQNEAQ (reference sequence). The CDR3: CASGYQGADTEAFF. CDR3 nucleotide sequence: TGTGCCAGCGGTTACCAGGGGGCCGACACTGAAGCTTTCTTT.

This clone appeared once. The chain recombines TRBV7-2 with TRBJ2-2, with a weak D call TRBD2 (5 bases). Trimming took off 4 bases at V and 0 bases at J, with 9 bases between the two ends. The germline gives CDR1 SGHTA, CDR2 FQGNSA. CDR3 length: 15 residues. CDR3: CASSWRMANTGELFF. The CDR3 DNA follows: TGTGCCAGCAGCTGGAGGATGGCGAACACCGGGGAGCTGTTTTTT.

V is TRBV5-1 and J is TRBJ1-2; 7 bases line up with TRBD1. The CDR3 is made up of 14 amino acids. Germline V gene sequence: CDR1 SGHRS, CDR2 YFSETQ. With 3 bases clipped from V and 0 bases from J, the junction kept 2 bases outside the gene matches. CDR3 sequence: CASSYTGANYGYTF. The CDR3 DNA reads as TGCGCCAGCAGCTATACAGGGGCTAACTATGGCTACACCTTC.

This clone occurred once. This chain connects TRBV3-1 (or the pseudogene TRBV3-2) to TRBJ1-5; TRBD1 matches 7 bases. Germline assignment: CDR1 LGHDT and CDR2 YNNKEL (reference sequence). This CDR3 spans 14 amino acids. V shed 4 bases, J shed 2 bases, and the junction held 2 bases outside the gene matches. The CDR3 here is CASSPQGGNQPQHF. DNA for the CDR3: TGTGCCAGCAGCCCTCAGGGGGGCAATCAGCCCCAGCATTTT.

The chain combines TRBV6-1 with TRBJ1-5; tentative D call: TRBD1 (5 bases). Trimming removed 2 bases at V and 7 bases at J, with 15 bases between. The CDR3 contains 15 residues. CDR1 is MNHNS and CDR2 is SASEGT in the germline V gene. The CDR3 here is CASSELGQGYQPQHF. The CDR3 DNA follows: TGTGCCAGCAGTGAATTGGGTCAGGGCTACCAGCCCCAGCATTTT.

The chain carries TRBV5-4 and TRBJ2-2, with 7 bases that match TRBD1. CDR1 SGHNT and CDR2 YYREEE come from the germline V gene (reference sequence). V lost 4 bases and J lost 0; bases outside the gene matches: 9. CDR3 length: 17 residues. The chain's CDR3 is CASSPPRTGANTGELFF. The CDR3 region has the DNA TGTGCCAGCAGCCCCCCGCGGACAGGCGCGAACACCGGGGAGCTGTTTTTT.

This clone occurred a few times. The chain joins TRBV7-2 to TRBJ1-1, with D unclear. The CDR3 consists of 13 residues. Germline CDR1 is SGHTA and CDR2 is FQGNSA. Deletions cut 1 base from V and 3 bases from J, with 6 bases between. Here the CDR3 reads CASSLVGYTEAFF. DNA of the CDR3: TGTGCCAGCAGCTTAGTCGGATACACTGAAGCTTTCTTT.

The chain couples TRBV5-1 to TRBJ2-5, with D perhaps assigned TRBD1 or TRBD2 (5 bases each). CDR1 is SGHRS, CDR2 YFSETQ, per germline. CDR3 length equals 14 residues. V shed 6 bases and J shed 5 bases, with 17 bases lying between them. The CDR3 loop reads CASTPGQAAETQYF. The DNA for the CDR3 is TGCGCCAGCACCCCGGGGCAGGCGGCGGAGACCCAGTACTTC.

The chain is built from TRBV5-1 and TRBJ2-7; no clear D gene. Germline V gene data show CDR1 as SGHRS and CDR2 as YFSETQ. The V end was cut by 0 bases, the J end by 4 bases, with 11 bases between. CDR3 length: 14 amino acids. The CDR3 nucleotides are TGCGCCAGCAGCTTGGGTCAGGAGACTTACGAGCAGTACTTC. It is translated as CASSLGQETYEQYF.